This is a list of T cell receptor beta chains from one sample in a study of blood T cell repertoires in COVID-19. The data were produced by immunoSEQ multiplex PCR, yet TCRdb's version contains in-frame clones alone and is incomplete. This table holds 45,000 to 65,000 clones, roughly 90% found once. Sequencing was performed on peripheral blood. The receptors shown here come from a human donor in a cohort sampled during active COVID-19. Both conserved end residues are part of each CDR3. D genes are given only for firm matches. Where a row states a size, it is once, few, many or the class of an expanded clone; other rows omit it.

V gene	D gene	J gene	clone size	CDR3 DNA	CDR3 protein
TRBV9	TRBD2	TRBJ2-1	NA	TGTGCCAGCAGCCCTGGACTAGCGGGAGCTTACTACAATGAGCAGTTCTTC	CASSPGLAGAYYNEQFF
TRBV5-6	NA	TRBJ2-1	NA	TGTGCCAGCAGCTTTATCAGGGATCAGGACAATGAGCAGTTCTTC	CASSFIRDQDNEQFF
TRBV5-1	TRBD1	TRBJ2-2	NA	TGCGCCAGCAGCCTGGGACAGAGTCTCGGGGAGCTGTTTTTT	CASSLGQSLGELFF
TRBV30	NA	TRBJ1-1	NA	TGTGCCTGGAGTGGATGGACCAAGGGGCGGACTGAAGCTTTCTTT	CAWSGWTKGRTEAFF
TRBV4-3	TRBD1	TRBJ1-6	once	TGCGCCAGCAGCCAAGAAGTTCACGGGACAGATAATTCACCCCTCCACTTT	CASSQEVHGTDNSPLHF
TRBV2	NA	TRBJ2-5	NA	TGTGCCAGCAACCCGCGGGACCAAGAGACCCAGTACTTC	CASNPRDQETQYF
TRBV19	NA	TRBJ2-2	once	TGTGCCAGTAGTATAGATCTTCTGGGGCAGCTCACCGGGGAGCTGTTTTTT	CASSIDLLGQLTGELFF
TRBV14	NA	TRBJ1-2	NA	TGTGCCAGCAGTGTCAAAATTCCGCCAATAGCTAACTATGGCTACACCTTC	CASSVKIPPIANYGYTF
TRBV4-3	NA	TRBJ1-6	NA	TGCGCCAGCAGCCGCGTGTGGGGAGGAAAACCCAACAATTCACCCCTCCACTTT	CASSRVWGGKPNNSPLHF
TRBV24-1	NA	TRBJ2-1	NA	TGTGCCACCAGCACAGCCAATGAGCAGTTCTTC	CATSTANEQFF
TRBV12-3/TRBV12-4	NA	TRBJ2-1	once	TGTGCCAGCAACTTCGAAGGAGGGGATGAGCAGTTCTTC	CASNFEGGDEQFF
TRBV5-1	TRBD1	TRBJ1-4	once	TGCGCCAGCCGCCGATCACCACAGGGGGCTGAAATGACGGGTGAAAAACTGTTTTTT	CASRRSPQGAEMTGEKLFF
TRBV6-6	NA	TRBJ2-2	NA	TGTGCCAGCAGGGGAGGCGGGGAGCTGTTTTTT	CASRGGGELFF
TRBV6-6	TRBD2	TRBJ2-1	NA	TGTGCCAGCAGTTACTCGGGCAGCGGGAGAGGCAATGAGCAGTTCTTC	CASSYSGSGRGNEQFF
TRBV29-1	NA	TRBJ1-2	NA	TGCAGCGTTGGTAGCTCTAACTATGGCTACACCTTC	CSVGSSNYGYTF
TRBV4-2	TRBD2	TRBJ2-5	NA	TGTGCCAGCCGCGCTAGCGGGAGCCCAGAGACCCAGTACTTC	CASRASGSPETQYF
TRBV20-1	TRBD2	TRBJ2-3	NA	TGCAGTGCCAGTAGCGGGGGGGAAACAGATACGCAGTATTTT	CSASSGGETDTQYF
TRBV9	TRBD2	TRBJ2-5	once	TGTGCCAGCAGCGCGAGCGGGGGGCGCCAAGAGACCCAGTACTTC	CASSASGGRQETQYF
TRBV4-1	NA	TRBJ2-1	NA	TGCGCCAGCAGCCCGAGGTGGCCAGCCTCCTACAATGAGCAGTTCTTC	CASSPRWPASYNEQFF
TRBV6-5	NA	TRBJ2-7	NA	TGTGCCAGCAGTTACTCGGTCAGATCCTCCTACGAGCAGTACTTC	CASSYSVRSSYEQYF
TRBV5-1	TRBD1	TRBJ1-2	NA	TGCGCCAGCAGCCACCCTGACAGGGGGAACTATGGCTACACCTTC	CASSHPDRGNYGYTF
TRBV5-1	NA	TRBJ2-5	NA	TGCGCCAGCAGCGCCCAGGGGGGACAAGAGACCCAGTACTTC	CASSAQGGQETQYF
TRBV6-5	TRBD1	TRBJ2-5	NA	TGTGCGATCAGCGAGGGGACAGGGAGTACCCAGTACTTC	CAISEGTGSTQYF
TRBV14	TRBD2	TRBJ2-3	NA	TGTGCCAGCAGCCATCTACTAGCGGGAGGTTTAGATACGCAGTATTTT	CASSHLLAGGLDTQYF
TRBV4-2	NA	TRBJ1-1	NA	TGTGCCAGCAGCCAAGGGGGGGAGACGGCAAACACTGAAGCTTTCTTT	CASSQGGETANTEAFF
TRBV19	NA	TRBJ1-2	NA	TGTGCCAGTAGTACTACCGACAGCTATGGCTACACCTTC	CASSTTDSYGYTF
TRBV4-3	TRBD2	TRBJ2-4	once	TGCGCCAGCAGCCAAGATCTCTCCTGGACTAGCGGGGGTGAGGCCAAAAACATTCAGTACTTC	CASSQDLSWTSGGEAKNIQYF
TRBV5-6	NA	TRBJ2-2	once	TGTGCCAGCAGCCACAGGTGGAACACCGGGGAGCTGTTTTTT	CASSHRWNTGELFF
TRBV10-2	NA	TRBJ2-5	NA	TGCGCCAGCAGTGACTCCCCCCCGGTGGGGGCTGATGAGACCCAGTACTTC	CASSDSPPVGADETQYF
TRBV28	NA	TRBJ1-5	once	TGTGCCAGCAGTTTATACTATAGCAATCAGCCCCAGCATTTT	CASSLYYSNQPQHF
TRBV7-6	TRBD1	TRBJ2-7	NA	TGTGCCAGCAGCTTAGACTATACAGGGGGTTCGGGCGAGCAGTACTTC	CASSLDYTGGSGEQYF
TRBV7-6	TRBD1	TRBJ1-3	NA	TGTGCCAGCAGCAAACGGGGACAGGGGGGAAACACCATATATTTT	CASSKRGQGGNTIYF
TRBV18	TRBD1	TRBJ1-5	NA	TGTGCCAGCTCCCAGGACAGGGTAGATCAGCCCCAGCATTTT	CASSQDRVDQPQHF
TRBV4-1	NA	TRBJ1-4	NA	TGCGCCAGCAGCTTACAGGAGGGCAGGGTTGAAAAACTGTTTTTT	CASSLQEGRVEKLFF
TRBV30	NA	TRBJ1-1	NA	TGTGCCTGGAGTGCACCCAGGGCGGTGAACACTGAAGCTTTCTTT	CAWSAPRAVNTEAFF
TRBV7-2	NA	TRBJ2-5	NA	TGTGCCAGCAGCTTAGTGAGTGGCGGAAGCGAAGAGACCCAGTACTTC	CASSLVSGGSEETQYF
TRBV3-1/TRBV3-2	NA	TRBJ2-5	NA	TGTGCCAGCAGCGATTGGCGCGGGGACTACCAAGAGACCCAGTACTTC	CASSDWRGDYQETQYF
TRBV11-1	TRBD1	TRBJ2-1	NA	TGTGCCAGCAGCTTAGGGGGACAGAACAATGAGCAGTTCTTC	CASSLGGQNNEQFF
TRBV18	TRBD1	TRBJ2-5	NA	TGTGCCAGCTCACCAGCAGGGGGAGAGACCCAGTACTTC	CASSPAGGETQYF
TRBV23-1	NA	TRBJ2-5	NA	TGCGCCTGCGATTATTGTGAAAGATCCCAAGAGACCCAGTACTTC	CACDYCERSQETQYF
TRBV7-2	TRBD2	TRBJ2-7	NA	TGTGCCAGCAGCTTAAGGACTAGCGGGAGGGCCCCGGGATACGAGCAGTACTTC	CASSLRTSGRAPGYEQYF
TRBV9	TRBD2	TRBJ2-1	NA	TGTGCCAGCAGCGGGGGGGAGGGAGGCCCCGACAATGAGCAGTTCTTC	CASSGGEGGPDNEQFF
TRBV11-1	NA	TRBJ2-3	NA	TGTGCCAGCAGCCAGACTTCAGACAGTTTCACAGATACGCAGTATTTT	CASSQTSDSFTDTQYF
TRBV6-5	NA	TRBJ2-2	NA	TGTGCCAGCAGTTACGCCCAGCGCACCGGGGAGCTGTTTTTT	CASSYAQRTGELFF
TRBV12-3/TRBV12-4	NA	TRBJ1-2	NA	TGTGCCAGCTTCGGGGGGGCTAACTATGGCTACACCTTC	CASFGGANYGYTF